One and the same sample provided the 3 T cell receptor beta chains below, sequenced in a study of blood T cells in healthy people across ages. Together with a sample-barcoded 5' primer, a J-beta primer mix was included in a second PCR lasting roughly 7 to 11 cycles. TCRdb redid the calling of the 5' RACE reads with MiXCR, one entry per CDR3 protein. The sample contains nearly 1 million distinct CDR3 sequences, roughly 51% of which appear only once. Sequenced sample: blood. The receptors were gathered from a woman aged 55-75 years in good health.

The rearrangement uses TRBV20-1 and TRBJ2-5; TRBD2 matches at 12 bases. The J call may be in error: the DNA end matches TRBJ2-7 better. The germline V gene has CDR1 DFQATT and CDR2 SNEGSKA (reference sequence). The CDR3 runs to 15 residues. CDR3 coding DNA: TGCAGTGCTAGAGATCGGAGGACTAGCGGGACCGAGCAGTACTTC. It is translated as CSARDRRTSGTEQYF.

The chain carries TRBV5-6 and TRBJ2-4, with a possible D match to TRBD2 (5 bases). The end of the DNA aligns better with TRBJ2-7, so the J call may be wrong. Germline V lookup: CDR1 SGHDT, CDR2 YYEEEE. This CDR3 is 15 amino acids long. CDR3 amino acids: CASSDEQSGFYEQYF. In DNA form, the CDR3 reads TGTGCCAGCAGCGACGAGCAGAGCGGATTCTACGAGCAGTACTTC.

This chain uses TRBV7-8 with TRBJ2-3; no clear D gene. Trimming left V 6 bases short and J 5 bases short, with 12 bases between. CDR1 is SGHVS, CDR2 FQNEAQ, per germline. This CDR3 has 13 amino acids. Here the CDR3 DNA reads TGTGCCAGCAGTTTGGGAACCGAAGATACGCAGTATTTT. It codes for CASSLGTEDTQYF.